This TCR beta chain was observed in a study of identical twins. Each CDR3 protein is one row after TCRdb ran MiXCR on the 5' RACE reads. The sample lists 400,000 to 500,000 distinct CDR3 sequences; roughly 18% were seen once. The sequence was collected from a man in his fifties or sixties in good health. The sample comprised naive T cells sorted from blood.

CDR3 sequence reads: CASSLPGRGRADTQYF. The CDR3 region has the DNA TGTGCCAGCAGCCTTCCTGGGCGGGGCCGCGCAGATACGCAGTATTTT. V usage is TRBV7-9 and J usage is TRBJ2-3; possibly TRBD2 for D (6 bases). V was trimmed by 5 bases and J by 4 bases, leaving 19 bases between them. Germline CDR1 reads SEHNR; CDR2 reads FQNEAQ (reference sequence). CDR3 length: 16 residues. Together with reference TRBV7-9 and TRBJ2-3, the CDR3 gives the full variable domain: DTGVSQNPRHKITKRGQNVTFRCDPISEHNRLYWYRQTLGQGPEFLTYFQNEAQLEKSRLLSDRFSAERPKGSFSTLEIQRTEQGDSAMYLCASSLPGRGRADTQYFGPGTRLTVL.